The rows below give T cell receptor beta chains drawn from one sample of a study of identical twins. TCRdb reprocessed the 5' RACE reads with MiXCR, giving one entry per CDR3 protein. The sample consists of under 900,000 distinct CDR3 sequences, about 12% of them appearing once. The same data also went into a second study, on yellow fever vaccine responses in identical twins.

The source material was PBMCs. These receptor sequences come from a woman aged 18-29 years in good health. The CDR3 runs from the conserved cysteine through the conserved F or W. A D gene is named only where the DNA matches it firmly. The size field is filled for only some rows; it gives once, few, many or a size class.

J	size	V	D	DNA	CDR3
TRBJ1-1	many	TRBV20-1	NA	TGCAGTGCTAGAGAAGGTGGGTTCCCTGAAGCTTTCTTT	CSAREGGFPEAFF
TRBJ1-2	NA	TRBV3-1	NA	TGTGCCAGCAGCCAAGGGCCGCCGACAGTCTATGGCTACACCTTC	CASSQGPPTVYGYTF
TRBJ2-2	NA	TRBV6-6	NA	TGTGCCATCAAGACAGGGAGGCGGGGGGAGCTGTTTTTT	CAIKTGRRGELFF
TRBJ1-1	few	TRBV4-2	NA	TGTGCCAGCAGCCAAGTTCCCGGACCACTAAACACTGAAGCTTTCTTT	CASSQVPGPLNTEAFF
TRBJ2-7	few	TRBV11-2	NA	TGTGCCAGCAGCTTTGATGGCGAGCAGTACTTC	CASSFDGEQYF
TRBJ2-3	few	TRBV5-1	TRBD1	TGCGCCAGCAGCTTGGGACAGGGGGCTAGCACAGATACGCAGTATTTT	CASSLGQGASTDTQYF
TRBJ2-3	few	TRBV20-1	NA	TGCAGTGCTAGAGATCGTCGTCAGGTCTTTACAGATACGCAGTATTTT	CSARDRRQVFTDTQYF
TRBJ2-5	many	TRBV12-3/TRBV12-4	NA	TGTGCCAGCAGTCTAGCAGCCCAAGAGACCCAGTACTTC	CASSLAAQETQYF
TRBJ2-3	few	TRBV20-1	TRBD2	TGCAGTGCTAGAGTTGGCGGGGGGGCTTCGGATACGCAGTATTTT	CSARVGGGASDTQYF
TRBJ2-5	NA	TRBV7-9	TRBD2	TGTGCCAGCAGCGCGCCTGGGAGCGGGGGCTGGGAGACCCAGTACTTC	CASSAPGSGGWETQYF
TRBJ1-1	few	TRBV4-1	NA	TGCGCCAGCAGCCAAGAGGGGCCAGGGGACACTGAAGCTTTCTTT	CASSQEGPGDTEAFF